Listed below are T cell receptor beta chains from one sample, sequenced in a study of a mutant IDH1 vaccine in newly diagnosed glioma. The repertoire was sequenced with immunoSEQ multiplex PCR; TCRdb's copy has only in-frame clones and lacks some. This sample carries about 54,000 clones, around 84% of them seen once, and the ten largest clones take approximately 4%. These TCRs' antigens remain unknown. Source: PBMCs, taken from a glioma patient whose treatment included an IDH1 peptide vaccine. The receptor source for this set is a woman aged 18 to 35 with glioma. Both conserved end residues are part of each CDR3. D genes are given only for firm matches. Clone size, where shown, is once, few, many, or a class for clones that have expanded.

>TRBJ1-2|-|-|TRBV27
CASRPSGLYGYTF
TGTGCCAGCAGACCATCGGGGCTCTATGGCTACACCTTC
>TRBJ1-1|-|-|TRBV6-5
CASNWGLNTEAFF
TGTGCCAGCAACTGGGGGTTGAACACTGAAGCTTTCTTT
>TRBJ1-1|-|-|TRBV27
CASRLGVNTEAFF
TGTGCCAGCAGACTAGGGGTAAACACTGAAGCTTTCTTT
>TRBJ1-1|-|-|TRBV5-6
CASSLDLGVTEAFF
TGTGCCAGCAGCTTGGACCTAGGGGTTACTGAAGCTTTCTTT
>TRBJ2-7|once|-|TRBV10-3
CAISGGAEQYF
TGTGCCATCAGTGGAGGGGCAGAGCAGTACTTC
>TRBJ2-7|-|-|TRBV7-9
CASSLVGGVWEQYF
TGTGCCAGCAGCTTAGTGGGCGGGGTATGGGAGCAGTACTTC
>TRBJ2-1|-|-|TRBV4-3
CASSLSGSSTSGQFF
TGCGCCAGCAGCCTATCGGGGTCTAGTACATCAGGGCAGTTCTTC
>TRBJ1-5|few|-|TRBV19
CASSIGEGGRGNQPQHF
TGTGCCAGTAGTATCGGGGAGGGGGGGAGGGGCAATCAGCCCCAGCATTTT
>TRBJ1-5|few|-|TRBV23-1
CAPHQGRVSNQPQHF
TGCGCCCCCCATCAAGGTAGGGTTAGCAATCAGCCCCAGCATTTT
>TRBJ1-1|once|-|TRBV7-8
CASSLGRLLNTEAFF
TGTGCCAGCAGCTTGGGGCGGCTACTGAACACTGAAGCTTTCTTT
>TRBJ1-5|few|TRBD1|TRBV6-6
CASSTRQGYSNQPQHF
TGTGCCAGCAGTACTCGACAGGGCTATAGCAATCAGCCCCAGCATTTT
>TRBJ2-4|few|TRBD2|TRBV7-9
CASSSGTSGGGYWGIQYF
TGTGCCAGCAGCTCCGGGACTAGCGGGGGGGGCTACTGGGGCATTCAGTACTTC
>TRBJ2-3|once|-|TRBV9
CASSVVQLTDTQYF
TGTGCCAGCAGCGTAGTACAGTTGACAGATACGCAGTATTTT
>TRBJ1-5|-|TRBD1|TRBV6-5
CASSPGQGNNQPQHF
TGTGCCAGCAGTCCGGGACAGGGGAACAATCAGCCCCAGCATTTT
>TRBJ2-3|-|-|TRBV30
CAWSNQGDTQYF
TGTGCCTGGAGTAACCAGGGGGATACGCAGTATTTT
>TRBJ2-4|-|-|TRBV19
CASSPKGQGKNIQYF
TGTGCCAGTAGTCCGAAGGGGCAGGGCAAAAACATTCAGTACTTC
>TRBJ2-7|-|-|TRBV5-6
CASSLTAYEQYF
TGTGCCAGCAGCTTGACAGCCTACGAGCAGTACTTC
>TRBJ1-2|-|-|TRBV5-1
CASSPGGEGPTF
TGCGCCAGCAGCCCTGGTGGAGAGGGACCCACCTTC